The 17 T cell receptor beta chains in this list originate from one sample, sequenced in a study of blood T cell repertoires in COVID-19. Using immunoSEQ multiplex PCR, the repertoire was profiled, and TCRdb retains in-frame clones only, with some absent. The repertoire holds 240,000 or so clones, with about nine tenths as singletons. The specimen was peripheral blood. Receptors were obtained from a man aged 55-75 years who had recovered from COVID-19.

Only a few counts were recorded for this clone. This sequence joins TRBV6-6 and TRBJ1-6, with D unresolved. The V gene lost 2 bases and the J gene lost 4 bases, with 9 bases spanning the gap. The CDR3 contains 15 residues. Germline V gives CDR1 MNHNY, CDR2 SVGAGI (reference sequence). As DNA, the CDR3 is TGTGCCAGCAGTTACGCGCAAAGTTATAATTCACCCCTCCACTTT. Residues: CASSYAQSYNSPLHF.

CDR3 nucleotides: TGTGCCAGCAGCATGGAGGGACAGGGAATGGGCTACACTGAAGCTTTCTTT. This gives the protein CASSMEGQGMGYTEAFF. V and J are TRBV5-6 and TRBJ1-1, with 9 bases that match TRBD1. CDR1 is SGHDT and CDR2 is YYEEEE in the germline V gene. The CDR3 runs to 17 residues. V shed 4 bases, J shed 3 bases, and the junction held 13 bases outside the gene matches.

This sequence joins TRBV24-1 and TRBJ2-1, with TRBD1 identical over 9 bases. V lost 2 bases and J lost 10; bases outside the gene matches: 11. Germline CDR1 reads KGHDR; CDR2 reads SFDVKD. CDR3 size: 16 residues. CDR3 sequence: CATSDSGQGMGREQFF. The CDR3 DNA reads TGTGCCACCAGTGATTCGGGACAGGGTATGGGGCGCGAGCAGTTCTTC.

The gene calls are TRBV5-6 and TRBJ2-7, with 12 bases identical to TRBD2. CDR1 SGHDT and CDR2 YYEEEE come from the germline V gene. The CDR3 is 15 amino acids. V gave up 1 base and J gave up 5 bases; unmatched junction bases: 4. This CDR3 is CASSLLAGGSNEQYF. The CDR3 DNA reads as TGTGCCAGCAGCTTGCTAGCGGGGGGGAGTAACGAGCAGTACTTC.

This clone was recorded once. The genes are TRBV18 and TRBJ2-3; D uncertain. Germline values: CDR1 KGHSH, CDR2 LQKENI. Trimming removed 0 bases at V and 0 bases at J, with 10 bases between. The CDR3 is 16 residues long. CDR3 amino acids: CASSPPLTVSTDTQYF. Here the CDR3 DNA reads TGTGCCAGCTCACCACCTTTAACGGTCAGCACAGATACGCAGTATTTT.

This chain joins TRBV15 and TRBJ2-5, with D unresolved. The CDR3 is 16 residues long. The ends were cut back, 0 bases at V and 5 bases at J, with 16 bases in the middle. CDR1 LNHNV and CDR2 YYDKDF come from the germline V gene (reference sequence). For the CDR3, the DNA is TGTGCCACCAGCAGAGATCCGGAGAGGTATCGGGAGACCCAGTACTTC. Amino acids: CATSRDPERYRETQYF.

The chain couples TRBV5-1 to TRBJ2-3; D is perhaps TRBD1 (5 bases). Trimming took off 4 bases at V and 6 bases at J, with 18 bases between the two ends. Germline lookup yields CDR1 SGHRS and CDR2 YFSETQ. This CDR3 spans 15 amino acids. This CDR3 reads CASSPLRVNGDTQYF. The CDR3, as DNA: TGCGCCAGCAGCCCACTCAGGGTTAATGGGGATACGCAGTATTTT.

The chain uses TRBV7-8 and TRBJ2-4, with 7 bases identical to TRBD2. Per the germline V gene, CDR1 is SGHVS and CDR2 is FQNEAQ. The CDR3 spans 18 residues. Unmatched junction bases numbered 13, after V lost 5 bases and J lost 0 bases. The CDR3 loop reads CASSLGWASGLAKNIQYF. CDR3 coding DNA: TGTGCCAGCAGCCTCGGTTGGGCTAGCGGATTAGCCAAAAACATTCAGTACTTC.

The CDR3 sequence is CASTQDRGGKNIQYF. The CDR3 DNA sequence: TGTGCCAGCACCCAGGACAGGGGAGGCAAAAACATTCAGTACTTC. This chain connects TRBV6-5 to TRBJ2-4; TRBD1 matches at 9 bases. Germline trimming cut 7 bases from V and 3 bases from J; bases unmatched to any gene: 7. Germline V gene lookup returns CDR1 MNHEY and CDR2 SVGAGI. This CDR3 contains 15 residues.

The chain joins TRBV5-4 to TRBJ2-3; 8 bases are a match to TRBD2. V shed 1 base and J 0 bases; nucleotides not matched to a gene: 4. Germline V gene lookup returns CDR1 SGHNT and CDR2 YYREEE (reference sequence). There are 16 residues in the CDR3. CDR3 loop: CASSLLAGTSTDTQYF. CDR3 sequence (DNA): TGTGCCAGCAGCTTGTTAGCGGGGACTAGCACAGATACGCAGTATTTT.

The rearrangement links TRBV7-9 to TRBJ1-4; D possibly corresponds to TRBD1 (5 bases). There are 16 residues in the CDR3. Looked up from germline, CDR1 is SEHNR and CDR2 is FQNEAQ (reference sequence). Trimming took 3 bases from V and 8 from J, leaving 19 bases between them. The CDR3 bases are TGTGCCAGCAGCTTGACCACAGGACCCCGGCGGGAAAAACTGTTTTTT. This gives the protein CASSLTTGPRREKLFF.

This chain uses TRBV18 with TRBJ1-1, with 9 positions matching TRBD1. V gave up 3 bases and J gave up 1 base; unmatched junction bases: 6. The CDR3 totals 16 residues. Germline CDR1 is KGHSH and CDR2 is LQKENI. This CDR3 reads CASSPDRGVGNTEAFF. CDR3 DNA: TGTGCCAGCTCACCGGACAGGGGAGTAGGGAACACTGAAGCTTTCTTT.

This clone was seen only a few times. This chain uses TRBV6-5 with TRBJ2-7; possibly TRBD1 for D (5 bases). V was clipped by 0 bases and J by 7 bases, with 13 bases between them. The CDR3 totals 14 residues. Germline V gene sequence: CDR1 MNHEY, CDR2 SVGAGI. The CDR3 is CASSYSKGAGEQYF. CDR3 DNA sequence: TGTGCCAGCAGTTACTCGAAAGGGGCTGGGGAGCAGTACTTC.

The rearrangement links TRBV9 to TRBJ2-2, with a weak D call TRBD1 (6 bases). Per germline, CDR1 SGDLS and CDR2 YYNGEE. V was pared by 6 bases and J by 3 bases, with 15 bases between. The CDR3 consists of 15 residues. The CDR3 spells CASNRAQGDTGELFF. For the CDR3, the DNA is TGTGCCAGCAATCGGGCACAGGGAGACACCGGGGAGCTGTTTTTT. The complete variable domain, with remaining parts taken from reference TRBV9 and TRBJ2-2, reads DSGVTQTPKHLITATGQRVTLRCSPRSGDLSVYWYQQSLDQGLQFLIQYYNGEERAKGNILERFSAQQFPDLHSELNLSSLELGDSALYFCASNRAQGDTGELFFGEGSRLTVL.

This clone was seen a few times. V gene TRBV28 combines with J gene TRBJ1-1; a possible D gene is TRBD1 (5 bases). Trimming took off 2 bases at V and 5 bases at J, with 9 bases between the two ends. The germline V gene has CDR1 MDHEN and CDR2 SYDVKM. CDR3 length: 13 amino acids. The CDR3 sequence: CASSLEGRTEAFF. The CDR3 nucleotides are TGTGCCAGCAGTTTAGAGGGGAGGACTGAAGCTTTCTTT. Full variable domain (rest looked up from reference TRBV28 and TRBJ1-1): DVKVTQSSRYLVKRTGEKVFLECVQDMDHENMFWYRQDPGLGLRLIYFSYDVKMKEKGDIPEGYSVSREKKERFSLILESASTNQTSMYLCASSLEGRTEAFFGQGTRLTVV.

The count of this clone is one. The V gene is TRBV7-6, the J gene TRBJ2-2; D remains unclear. Germline V lookup: CDR1 SGHVS, CDR2 FNYEAQ. Trimming left V 5 bases short and J 4 bases short, with 14 bases between. CDR3 length equals 15 residues. The CDR3 DNA follows: TGTGCCAGCAGCCAAACAAGCGTACTCACCGGGGAGCTGTTTTTT. As protein: CASSQTSVLTGELFF.

CDR3 amino acids: CASSLLGLGLTDTQYF. CDR3 bases: TGTGCCAGCAGCTTATTGGGACTGGGCCTTACAGATACGCAGTATTTT. This chain uses TRBV5-6 with TRBJ2-3; a possible D gene is TRBD2 (6 bases). V was pared by 2 bases and J by 3 bases, with 16 bases between. The CDR3 covers 16 residues. CDR1 SGHDT and CDR2 YYEEEE come from the germline V gene.